This TCR beta chain was obtained from a study of T-cell reconstitution after alpha-beta-depleted transplantation in children. This sample's TCRbeta library carried unique molecular identifier barcodes. In TCRdb, the PCR reads were re-called with MiXCR into one record per CDR3 protein. In the table there are approximately 230,000 distinct CDR3 sequences, about 24% of which are singletons. Germline loops: CDR1 KGHDR, CDR2 SFDVKD. Trimming shortened V by 3 bases and J by 9 bases, and 10 bases separated the two germline ends. The CDR3 has 13 residues. This clonotype was picked up a small number of times. No antigen is known for it. The study's findings and limits: T-cell counts and diversity at one year post-transplant came mainly from newly produced T cells. Surviving thymic progenitors and recipient T cells were the source of high TCRbeta diversity at day 60 in some patients. Two months or so post-transplant, alpha-beta T cells reportedly derived from several hundred expanded graft clones.

This receptor was identified in a female patient between 2 and 15 years old who had a stem cell transplant for congenital amegakaryocytic thrombocytopenia, so the T cells may come from the graft donor. V is TRBV24-1 and J is TRBJ2-2; D is unresolved. Specimen: PBMCs, mostly from graft donor cells, collected 360 days after TCRalphabeta/CD19-depleted stem cell transplant. CDR3 protein: CATSDGQVRELFF. The CDR3 DNA is TGTGCCACCAGTGATGGCCAAGTCAGGGAGCTGTTTTTT.